A single sample gave rise to the 23 T cell receptor beta chains below, sequenced in a study of T-cell reconstitution after alpha-beta-depleted transplantation in children. The TCRbeta library was prepared with unique molecular identifiers. TCRdb reprocessed the PCR reads with MiXCR, giving one entry per CDR3 protein. Of around 420,000 distinct CDR3 sequences in the sample, 15% to 20% are singletons; the top ten hold 25% to 35%. The sample in question was PBMCs, mostly from graft donor cells, obtained 360 days after TCRalphabeta/CD19-depleted stem cell transplant. The source of these receptors is a boy under two years old who had a stem cell transplant for Wiskott-Aldrich syndrome, so the T cells may come from the graft donor.

The gene calls are TRBV28 and TRBJ1-5; possible D gene TRBD1, 5 bases. V lost 6 bases and J 6 bases, leaving 18 bases between the germline ends. Per germline, CDR1 MDHEN and CDR2 SYDVKM. CDR3 length equals 15 residues. CDR3 residues: CASRSGTRGSQPQHF. Here the CDR3 DNA reads TGTGCCAGCAGAAGCGGGACGAGGGGATCTCAGCCCCAGCATTTT.

This clonotype was seen repeatedly, ten times or more. The rearrangement uses TRBV5-5 and TRBJ2-5; 11 bases are shared with TRBD1. CDR1 is SGHKS, CDR2 YYEKEE, per germline (reference sequence). With V trimmed by 4 bases and J by 5 bases, 10 bases remained unmatched. The length of the CDR3 is 16 residues. CDR3 bases: TGTGCCAGCAGCCCATTAGGGACAGGGGGAAGGGAGACCCAGTACTTC. It encodes CASSPLGTGGRETQYF.

A few counts support this clonotype. The rearrangement links TRBV3-1 to TRBJ2-7; 10 bases are shared with TRBD2. The CDR3 runs to 15 residues. The ends lost 1 base at V and 4 bases at J; junction bases unmatched: 4. Germline CDR1 reads LGHDT; CDR2 reads YNNKEL (reference sequence). This CDR3 is CASSQGDSGRYEQYF. The CDR3 region has the DNA TGTGCCAGCAGCCAAGGGGATAGCGGGAGGTACGAGCAGTACTTC.

CDR3 DNA sequence: TGCGCCAGCAGCCATATGAGACAGGGGAGTTATTCACCCCTCCACTTT. Translated, it gives CASSHMRQGSYSPLHF. The rearrangement joins TRBV4-3 to TRBJ1-6; the match to TRBD1 covers 8 bases. Per the germline V gene, CDR1 is LGHNA and CDR2 is YSLEER. With V trimmed by 3 bases and J by 8 bases, 9 bases remained unmatched. The CDR3 has 16 amino acids.

The CDR3 region is CSARDRPLPNEQFF. Written as DNA, the CDR3 is TGCAGTGCTAGAGATAGACCACTGCCAAATGAGCAGTTCTTC. This chain uses TRBV20-1 with TRBJ2-1; D uncertain. Trimming removed 0 bases at V and 7 bases at J, with 13 bases between. This CDR3 comprises 14 residues. Germline-derived CDR1 and CDR2 are DFQATT and SNEGSKA (reference sequence).

This chain links TRBV6-2 or TRBV6-3 with TRBJ2-5, with 7 nucleotides matching TRBD2. Germline trimming cut 5 bases from V and 0 bases from J; bases unmatched to any gene: 6. The germline V gene has CDR1 MNHEY and CDR2 SVGEGT. CDR3 length equals 15 residues. In DNA, the CDR3 is TGTGCCAGCAGTCCCGCGGGAGCCTACCAAGAGACCCAGTACTTC. Protein product: CASSPAGAYQETQYF.

This clonotype appeared a few times. The rearrangement links TRBV20-1 to TRBJ2-4, with D possibly matching TRBD1 (6 bases). Germline V gene sequence: CDR1 DFQATT, CDR2 SNEGSKA (reference sequence). There are 16 residues in the CDR3. V was pared by 0 bases and J by 8 bases, with 20 bases between. The CDR3 sequence is CSARDPNRVISDIQYF. The CDR3 DNA is TGCAGTGCTAGAGATCCGAACAGGGTGATTTCGGACATTCAGTACTTC.

Only a few counts were recorded for this clonotype. This chain uses TRBV27 with TRBJ1-1, with 8 bases lining up with TRBD1. V lost 5 bases to trimming and J lost 5 bases; unmatched junction nucleotides: 10. CDR1 and CDR2 (germline): MNHEY, SMNVEV (reference sequence). The CDR3 loop spans 15 amino acids. CDR3 DNA: TGTGCCAGCAGTCCCACGACAGGGGTATGGACTGAAGCTTTCTTT. It yields the protein CASSPTTGVWTEAFF.

This chain connects TRBV2 to TRBJ2-7; TRBD2 aligns across 9 bases. There are 14 residues in the CDR3. Germline CDR1 SNHLY, CDR2 FYNNEI. Trimming cost V 6 bases and J 4 bases; bases outside gene matches: 7. The CDR3 nucleotides are TGTGCCAGCAGCCGAGCGGGAGGAAGGTACGAGCAGTACTTC. This codes for CASSRAGGRYEQYF.

There are a few counts of this clonotype. The V gene is TRBV6-5, the J gene TRBJ2-5; a weak D match, TRBD1 (6 bases). Trimming cost V 4 bases and J 1 base, with 10 bases left between them. CDR3 length: 14 amino acids. Per germline, CDR1 MNHEY and CDR2 SVGAGI. CDR3 sequence reads: CASSSAGVQETQYF. The CDR3 nucleotides are TGTGCCAGCAGTTCTGCAGGGGTCCAAGAGACCCAGTACTTC.

V usage is TRBV5-1 and J usage is TRBJ1-5, with 7 bases that match TRBD1. This CDR3 has 15 amino acids. Germline V CDR1 and CDR2: SGHRS, YFSETQ. V lost 5 bases and J lost 0; bases outside the gene matches: 5. CDR3 sequence: CASRGQPDSNQPQHF. The CDR3 DNA sequence: TGCGCCAGCAGGGGACAGCCAGATAGCAATCAGCCCCAGCATTTT.

The gene calls are TRBV5-1 and TRBJ1-1; D is uncertain. V lost 1 base, J lost 3 bases, and 7 bases lay in between. The V gene's germline CDR1 is SGHRS and CDR2 YFSETQ. The CDR3 totals 13 residues. CDR3 region: CASSLFHYTEAFF. The CDR3 DNA reads as TGCGCCAGCAGCTTGTTTCACTACACTGAAGCTTTCTTT.

J is TRBJ2-3 and V is TRBV3-1; a possible D gene is TRBD1 (5 bases). The germline CDR1 and CDR2 sequences are LGHDT and YNNKEL (reference sequence). V lost 1 base to trimming and J lost 7 bases, with 12 bases between them. There are 14 residues in the CDR3. The CDR3 spells CASSQGRQTNTQYF. The CDR3 DNA reads as TGTGCCAGCAGCCAAGGGAGACAGACCAATACGCAGTATTTT.

The CDR3 protein is CASSRTRGQETQYF. The CDR3 coding sequence is TGTGCCAGCAGCCGCACCCGGGGACAAGAGACCCAGTACTTC. This chain uses TRBV11-2 with TRBJ2-5; TRBD2 is a possible D gene (5 bases). The CDR3 is 14 amino acids. The ends were cut back, 5 bases at V and 2 bases at J, with 12 bases in the middle. Germline loops: CDR1 SGHAT, CDR2 FQNNGV.

Comment on this clonotype: One end of the junction does not line up with germline, which may come from a read error. V is TRBV12-3 or TRBV12-4 and J is TRBJ2-7, with 10 bases lining up with TRBD2. This CDR3 has 14 amino acids. CDR3 in DNA: TGTGCCAGCAGTTTGGATAGCGGGGGGTACGAGCGGTACTTC. Translation: CASSLDSGGYERYF.

V and J are TRBV29-1 and TRBJ2-5; 7 bases line up with TRBD2. The germline CDR1 and CDR2 sequences are SQVTM and ANQGSEA. The CDR3 covers 15 residues. The V gene end was trimmed by 4 bases and the J gene end by 4 bases; junction bases not matched to a gene: 12. The CDR3 DNA sequence: TGCAGCGTTGTCCCCATGAGGGAGGGTAGAGAGACCCAGTACTTC. Translating it yields CSVVPMREGRETQYF.

The chain has TRBV18 and TRBJ2-3; D ambiguous. Deletions cut 3 bases from V and 3 bases from J, with 10 bases between. Germline assignment: CDR1 KGHSH and CDR2 LQKENI. CDR3 length: 14 residues. CDR3 sequence: CASSPRSRTDTQYF. DNA of the CDR3: TGTGCCAGCTCACCGAGGAGTAGGACAGATACGCAGTATTTT.

The rearrangement joins TRBV10-2 to TRBJ2-7, with 9 positions matching TRBD1. This CDR3 has 13 residues. V was clipped by 5 bases and J by 5 bases; unmatched bases: 4. From germline, CDR1 is WSHSY and CDR2 SAAADI. This chain's CDR3 is CASSLQGANEQYF. The CDR3 bases are TGCGCCAGCAGTTTACAGGGGGCTAACGAGCAGTACTTC.

This clonotype appeared many times. This chain uses TRBV12-3 or TRBV12-4 with TRBJ1-2; 8 bases are a match to TRBD1. The V and J ends lost 1 base and 6 bases, in that order; junction bases with no gene match: 13. The CDR3 is 17 amino acids. CDR3 amino acids: CASSLVDGQGGRNGYTF. For the CDR3, the DNA is TGTGCCAGCAGTTTAGTGGACGGACAGGGAGGGAGAAATGGCTACACCTTC.

This clonotype was detected a few times. The chain recombines TRBV15 with TRBJ2-1; tentatively, D is TRBD2 (5 bases). V gave up 2 bases and J gave up 8 bases, with 16 bases separating them. CDR3 length equals 15 residues. Per the germline V gene, CDR1 is LNHNV and CDR2 is YYDKDF (reference sequence). In DNA form, the CDR3 reads TGTGCCACCAGCAGATCTCCGGGAAGGGCTGATGAGCAGTTCTTC. Protein sequence: CATSRSPGRADEQFF.

This clonotype was seen a few times. The chain joins TRBV27 to TRBJ2-7; tentative D call: TRBD2 (7 bases). Germline V lookup: CDR1 MNHEY, CDR2 SMNVEV (reference sequence). Between the trimmed V and J ends, which lost 3 bases and 7 bases, there was a span of 16 bases. The CDR3 is 14 residues long. This CDR3 reads CASSFWGGPLEQYF. The CDR3 DNA reads as TGTGCCAGCAGTTTCTGGGGGGGGCCCCTAGAGCAGTACTTC.

The CDR3 here is CASSESSGSYEQYF. In DNA, the CDR3 is TGTGCCAGCAGTGAATCCTCGGGCAGCTACGAGCAGTACTTC. This chain uses TRBV6-1 with TRBJ2-7; D not certain. V was trimmed by 2 bases and J by 3 bases, leaving 11 bases between them. Germline CDR1 is MNHNS and CDR2 is SASEGT. The CDR3 consists of 14 residues.

The chain joins TRBV5-1 to TRBJ2-3; D unresolved. V was clipped by 0 bases and J by 7 bases, with 12 bases between them. Germline V gene sequence: CDR1 SGHRS, CDR2 YFSETQ. The CDR3 length is 14 residues. The CDR3 loop is CASSLAWAENTQYF. CDR3 sequence (DNA): TGCGCCAGCAGCTTGGCCTGGGCCGAGAATACGCAGTATTTT.